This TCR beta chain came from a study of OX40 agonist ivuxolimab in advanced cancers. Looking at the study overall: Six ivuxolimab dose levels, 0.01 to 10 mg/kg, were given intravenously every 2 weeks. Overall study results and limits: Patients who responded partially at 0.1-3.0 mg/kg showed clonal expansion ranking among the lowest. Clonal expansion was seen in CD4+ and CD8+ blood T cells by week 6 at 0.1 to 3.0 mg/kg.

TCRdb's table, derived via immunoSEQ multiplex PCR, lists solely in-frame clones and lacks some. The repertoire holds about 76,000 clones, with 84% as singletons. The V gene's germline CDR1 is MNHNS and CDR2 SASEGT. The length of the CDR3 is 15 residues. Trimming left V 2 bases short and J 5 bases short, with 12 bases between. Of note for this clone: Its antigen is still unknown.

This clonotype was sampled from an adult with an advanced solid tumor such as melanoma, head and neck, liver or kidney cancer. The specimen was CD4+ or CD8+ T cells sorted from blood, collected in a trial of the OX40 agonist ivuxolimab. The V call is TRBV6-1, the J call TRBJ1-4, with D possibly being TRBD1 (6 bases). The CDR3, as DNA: TGTGCCAGCAGTGAATCTCACAGGGTCAATGAAAAACTGTTTTTT. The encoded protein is CASSESHRVNEKLFF.